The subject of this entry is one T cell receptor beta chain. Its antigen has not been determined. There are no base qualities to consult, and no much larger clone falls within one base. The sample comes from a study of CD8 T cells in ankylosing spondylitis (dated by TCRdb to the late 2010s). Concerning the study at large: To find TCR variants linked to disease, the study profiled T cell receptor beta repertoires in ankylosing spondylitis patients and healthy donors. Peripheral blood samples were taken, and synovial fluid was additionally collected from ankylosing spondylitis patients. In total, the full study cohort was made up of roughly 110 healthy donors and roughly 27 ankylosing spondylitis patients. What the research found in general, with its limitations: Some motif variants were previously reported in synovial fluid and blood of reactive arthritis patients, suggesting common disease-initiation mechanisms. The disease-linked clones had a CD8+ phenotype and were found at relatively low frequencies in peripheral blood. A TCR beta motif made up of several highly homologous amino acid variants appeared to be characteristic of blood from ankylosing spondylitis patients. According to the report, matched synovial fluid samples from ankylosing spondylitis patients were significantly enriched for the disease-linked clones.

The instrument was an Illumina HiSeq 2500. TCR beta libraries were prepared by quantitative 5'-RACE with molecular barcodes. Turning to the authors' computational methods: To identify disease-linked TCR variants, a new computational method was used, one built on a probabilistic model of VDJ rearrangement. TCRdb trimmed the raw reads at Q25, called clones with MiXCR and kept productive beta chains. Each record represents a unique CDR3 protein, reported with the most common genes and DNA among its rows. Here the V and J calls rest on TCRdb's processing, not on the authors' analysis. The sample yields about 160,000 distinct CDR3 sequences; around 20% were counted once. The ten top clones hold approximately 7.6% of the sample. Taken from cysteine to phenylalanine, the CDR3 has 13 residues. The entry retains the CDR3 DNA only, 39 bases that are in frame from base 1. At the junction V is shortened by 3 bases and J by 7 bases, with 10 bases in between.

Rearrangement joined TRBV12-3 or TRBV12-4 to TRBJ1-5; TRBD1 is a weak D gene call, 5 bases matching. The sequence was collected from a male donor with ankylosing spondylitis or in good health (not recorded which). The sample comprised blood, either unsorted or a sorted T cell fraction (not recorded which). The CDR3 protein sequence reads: CASSFRRDQPQHF. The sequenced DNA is TGTGCCAGCAGTTTTAGGAGGGACCAGCCCCAGCATTTT.